The 19 T cell receptor beta chains in this list originate from one sample, sequenced in a study of blood T cells in healthy people across ages (dated by TCRdb to 2013 to 2016). The library was produced with 5' RACE. The instrument was an Illumina HiSeq 2500. A second PCR of about 7 to 12 cycles was performed with a sample-barcoded 5' primer and a J-beta primer mix. TCRdb ran its own pipeline on the public reads, namely fastp trimming at Q25 and MiXCR clone calling, and kept in-frame beta chains. Each CDR3 protein appears once, grouped with its most common genes and DNA. The sample table lists 600,000 to 1,000,000 distinct CDR3 sequences, 58% of them with a count of one. The leading ten clones occupy approximately 23% of the sample. Sequences were obtained from blood. The source of these receptors is a man aged 30-40 years in good health.

V gene TRBV20-1 combines with J gene TRBJ2-1, with 12 positions matching TRBD2. The ends lost 3 bases at V and 8 bases at J; junction bases unmatched: 5. Germline V gives CDR1 DFQATT, CDR2 SNEGSKA (reference sequence). The length of the CDR3 is 14 residues. CDR3 nucleotide sequence: TGCAGTGCTAGGCTCCCTAGCGGGAGGGATGAGCAGTTCTTC. Its translation is CSARLPSGRDEQFF.

The genes are TRBV20-1 and TRBJ2-1; TRBD2 aligns across 8 bases. Trimming cost V 5 bases and J 0 bases; bases outside gene matches: 9. This CDR3 is built from 16 residues. Per the germline V gene, CDR1 is DFQATT and CDR2 is SNEGSKA (reference sequence). This CDR3 is CSALKNSGNSYNEQFF. The CDR3 DNA is TGCAGTGCTCTCAAAAATAGCGGGAACTCCTACAATGAGCAGTTCTTC.

The V and J genes are TRBV11-2 and TRBJ2-1; a weak D match, TRBD2 (6 bases). V was pared by 0 bases and J by 9 bases, with 15 bases between. This CDR3 has 15 amino acids. Germline V gene lookup returns CDR1 SGHAT and CDR2 FQNNGV. For the CDR3, the DNA is TGTGCCAGCAGCTTAGATCTTGGGACTCAACCTGAGCAGTTCTTC. It translates to CASSLDLGTQPEQFF.

This chain links TRBV4-3 with TRBJ2-1; no definite D call. This CDR3 comprises 18 residues. V gave up 0 bases and J gave up 9 bases, with 24 bases separating them. Germline CDR1 is LGHNA and CDR2 is YSLEER. The CDR3 spells CASSQDRLLGTEWSEQFF. CDR3 sequence (DNA): TGCGCCAGCAGCCAAGACCGGTTATTAGGTACCGAATGGAGTGAGCAGTTCTTC.

CDR3 sequence (DNA): TGTGCCAGCAGCTTAGATCGACTAGCGAGCTCCTACGAGCAGTACTTC. Its protein product is CASSLDRLASSYEQYF. The chain has TRBV7-2 and TRBJ2-7, with TRBD2 identical over 8 bases. Germline lookup yields CDR1 SGHTA and CDR2 FQGNSA. The CDR3 spans 16 residues. With V trimmed by 1 base and J by 0 bases, 5 bases remained unmatched.

The J gene is TRBJ2-1, the V gene TRBV2; a possible D gene is TRBD2 (6 bases). This CDR3 spans 16 amino acids. CDR1 and CDR2 (germline): SNHLY, FYNNEI. Trimming took off 4 bases at V and 7 bases at J, with 20 bases between the two ends. The CDR3 reads CASSVFGPQEGNEQFF. DNA for the CDR3: TGTGCCAGCAGTGTTTTCGGACCCCAGGAGGGAAATGAGCAGTTCTTC.

CDR3 coding DNA: TGTGCCAGCACCTGGAGACAGGGGGCTTACGAGCAGTACTTC. Translating gives CASTWRQGAYEQYF. V and J are TRBV5-5 and TRBJ2-5, with 10 bases identical to TRBD1. Gene TRBJ2-7 matches the end of the DNA better, so the J call may be wrong. Germline-derived CDR1 and CDR2 are SGHKS and YYEKEE (reference sequence). The CDR3 loop spans 14 amino acids.

The rearrangement uses TRBV28 and TRBJ2-7, with 7 bases identical to TRBD1. The J segment lost 2 bases and the V segment lost 7 bases, leaving 11 bases of the junction unmatched. The CDR3 extends over 15 amino acids. Germline V gene sequence: CDR1 MDHEN, CDR2 SYDVKM. The CDR3 nucleotides read TGTGCCAGCACAAAGGGGGCGCGAGGTCCCTACGAGCAGTACTTC. It yields the protein CASTKGARGPYEQYF.

This clonotype occurred a few times. Written as DNA, the CDR3 is TGTGCCAGCAACTCTGTGAGGCGAGAGACCCAGTACTTC. Its protein is CASNSVRRETQYF. This rearrangement joins TRBV7-2 to TRBJ2-5; D uncertain. Trimming removed 7 bases from V and 4 bases from J, with 13 bases in between. This CDR3 is built from 13 residues. CDR1 is SGHTA, CDR2 FQGNSA, per germline.

This chain joins TRBV20-1 and TRBJ2-1; 9 bases are shared with TRBD2. The CDR3 is 14 residues long. Germline-derived CDR1 and CDR2 are DFQATT and SNEGSKA (reference sequence). Trimming at V came to 3 bases and at J to 10 bases, leaving 10 bases not matched to a gene. As DNA, the CDR3 is TGCAGTGCTAGGGGGGGTCTAGCGGGGACCGAGCAGTTCTTC. This sequence encodes CSARGGLAGTEQFF.

This chain uses TRBV29-1 with TRBJ2-3; TRBD2 is a possible D gene (5 bases). CDR3 length: 16 residues. Trimming removed 0 bases from V and 2 bases from J, with 15 bases in between. Germline CDR1 and CDR2: SQVTM and ANQGSEA. The CDR3 loop is CSVEDLREQFTDTQYF. For the CDR3, the DNA is TGCAGCGTTGAAGATCTTCGGGAACAGTTCACAGATACGCAGTATTTT.

This clonotype was detected only a few times. This chain links TRBV27 with TRBJ2-6, with 10 bases identical to TRBD1. CDR1 is MNHEY and CDR2 is SMNVEV in the germline V gene (reference sequence). V was pared by 10 bases and J by 0 bases, with 6 bases of the junction left unmatched. The CDR3 length is 16 residues. CDR3 residues: CAIRTGGGSGANVLTF. The CDR3 DNA is TGTGCCATACGGACAGGGGGGGGCTCTGGGGCCAACGTCCTGACTTTC. The full variable domain, in which reference TRBV27 and TRBJ2-6 provide the parts outside the CDR3, is EAQVTQNPRYLITVTGKKLTVTCSQNMNHEYMSWYRQDPGLGLRQIYYSMNVEVTDKGDVPEGYKVSRKEKRNFPLILESPSPNQTSLYFCAIRTGGGSGANVLTFGAGSRLTVL.

This chain uses TRBV20-1 with TRBJ2-5, with TRBD1 matching over 8 bases. The CDR3 is 17 amino acids. The germline CDR1 and CDR2 sequences are DFQATT and SNEGSKA (reference sequence). Trimming at V came to 0 bases and at J to 5 bases, leaving 14 bases not matched to a gene. The CDR3 loop reads CSARDPRPRTGRETQYF. CDR3 nucleotides: TGCAGTGCTAGAGACCCTCGGCCTAGGACAGGGAGGGAGACCCAGTACTTC.

This chain connects TRBV7-9 to TRBJ2-5; 7 bases map to TRBD1. J was trimmed by 5 bases and V by 2 bases; bases with no gene match: 5. Germline V gene sequence: CDR1 SEHNR, CDR2 FQNEAQ (reference sequence). This CDR3 region has 14 residues. The CDR3 spells CASSLPTGFETQYF. As DNA, the CDR3 is TGTGCCAGCAGCTTACCGACAGGGTTTGAGACCCAGTACTTC.

The chain joins TRBV5-1 to TRBJ2-7; D remains unclear. CDR3 length: 13 amino acids. The germline CDR1 and CDR2 sequences are SGHRS and YFSETQ. The germline V and J ends were trimmed by 7 bases and 1 base, with 12 bases remaining between them. The CDR3 DNA sequence: TGCGCCAGCCGGTCCTTTCCTTCCTACGAGCAGTACTTC. Translation gives CASRSFPSYEQYF.

This clonotype was counted a few times. The genes are TRBV29-1 and TRBJ2-2, with D hard to call. V was cut by 4 bases and J by 4 bases, with 4 bases left in between. The CDR3 loop spans 11 amino acids. The germline V gene encodes CDR1 SQVTM and CDR2 ANQGSEA. DNA of the CDR3: TGCAGCGTTGCCAGCACCGGGGAGCTGTTTTTT. Translated: CSVASTGELFF.

A remark on this clonotype: This may arise from a read error, as a much more abundant clone is one base away. The J gene is TRBJ2-1, the V gene TRBV29-1; D unresolved. From germline, CDR1 is SQVTM and CDR2 ANQGSEA. Trimming removed 2 bases from V and 13 bases from J, with 15 bases in between. The CDR3 has 12 amino acids. The CDR3 sequence: CSVETAQETQFF. The CDR3 DNA reads TGCAGCGTTGAAACAGCACAAGAGACCCAGTTCTTC.

The chain employs TRBV4-2 and TRBJ1-2, with a tentative D call TRBD1 (5 bases). The germline V gene has CDR1 LGHNA and CDR2 YNFKEQ. V was clipped by 0 bases and J by 8 bases, with 13 bases between them. This CDR3 is 14 amino acids long. Written as DNA, the CDR3 is TGTGCCAGCAGCCAAGAGGGACGGGGGAGGGGCTACACCTTC. It encodes CASSQEGRGRGYTF.

The chain uses TRBV6-9 and TRBJ2-5; perhaps TRBD2 as D (5 bases). The last part of the DNA fits TRBJ2-7 better; the J call may be wrong. CDR3 length: 14 amino acids. In germline, CDR1 is MNHGY, CDR2 SVAAGI. CDR3 sequence (DNA): TGTGCCAGCAGTACCTGGGAGTCCGCCATCGAGCAGTACTTC. Its translation: CASSTWESAIEQYF.